The present T cell receptor (beta chain) was sequenced within a study of shared clonotypes between healthy human individuals. Germline values: CDR1 MNHEY, CDR2 SMNVEV (reference sequence). V dropped 6 bases and J dropped 0 bases, with 5 bases sitting between them. This CDR3 region has 13 residues. In the authors' methods: In the immunoSEQ data, sequences were junction-only and lacked quality scores, so filtering differed. Profiled with immunoSEQ multiplex PCR; TCRdb holds only in-frame clones, not every one. V and J calls plus clone size are reproduced from that table; the DNA served to infer D and trimming. Of around 300,000 clones in the sample, 80% to 90% were seen once.

The chain carries TRBV27 and TRBJ1-4; tentative D call: TRBD1 (5 bases). This receptor was identified in a man younger than 35 in good health. Sequenced material: memory CD8+ T cells sorted from blood. Stated subset: CD45RO+ cells pooled with CCR7-negative TemRA cells. The DNA for the CDR3 is TGTGCCAGCAGAGGGGCAACTAATGAAAAACTGTTTTTT. Encoded protein: CASRGATNEKLFF.